The T cell receptor beta chain under discussion was sequenced for a study of radiation and T cells in renal cell carcinoma. The wider study: Nephrectomy followed 15 Gy stereotactic body radiation by 4 weeks. Findings and limits, study-wide: From baseline, blood top tumor clonotypes peaked at 2 weeks post-radiation.

V was trimmed by 2 bases and J by 1 base, leaving 11 bases between them. The CDR3 sequence is 15 residues long. Germline V gene sequence: CDR1 MNHNS, CDR2 SASEGT. To note about this clone: Its antigen remains unknown.

Time point in this sample: blood 2 weeks post-SBRT. Treatment in this sample: 15 Gy SBRT to primary tumor, nephrectomy 4 weeks later. After SBRT, blood was collected at 2 and 4 weeks, plus baseline. This renal cell carcinoma was of the clear cell type. TCRdb's table, derived via immunoSEQ multiplex PCR, lists solely in-frame clones and lacks some. Found here are some 120,000 clones, over 75% of them singletons; the top ten hold about 1.9%. The rearrangement joins TRBV6-1 to TRBJ1-1, with D hard to call. The clonotype was recovered from an older woman with renal cell carcinoma. This material consisted of blood, taken from a patient whose treatment included radiotherapy and nephrectomy. In DNA form, the CDR3 reads TGTGCCAGCAGTGAACGTCGGCTTACGAACACTGAAGCTTTCTTT. It is translated as CASSERRLTNTEAFF.